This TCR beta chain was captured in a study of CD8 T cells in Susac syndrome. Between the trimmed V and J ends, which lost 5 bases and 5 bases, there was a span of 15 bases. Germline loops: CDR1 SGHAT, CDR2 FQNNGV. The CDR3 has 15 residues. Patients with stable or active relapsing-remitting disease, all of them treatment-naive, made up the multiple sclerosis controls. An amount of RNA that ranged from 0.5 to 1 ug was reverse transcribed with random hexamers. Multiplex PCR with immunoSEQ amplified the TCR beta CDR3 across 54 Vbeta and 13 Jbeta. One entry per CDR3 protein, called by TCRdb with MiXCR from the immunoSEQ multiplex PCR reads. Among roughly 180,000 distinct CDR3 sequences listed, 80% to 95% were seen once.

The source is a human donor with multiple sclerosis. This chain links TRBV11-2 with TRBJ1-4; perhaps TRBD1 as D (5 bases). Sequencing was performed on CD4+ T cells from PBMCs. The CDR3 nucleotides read TGTGCCAGCAGCCCCCGAGCAGGGCGGAATGAAAAACTGTTTTTT. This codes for CASSPRAGRNEKLFF.